The 3 T cell receptor beta chains listed next were all sequenced from one sample in a study of identical twins. MiXCR, applied by TCRdb to the 5' RACE reads, yields one record per CDR3 protein. The data hold 500,000 to 650,000 distinct CDR3 sequences, with just over 7% observed a single time. These records were also assigned to another study, of yellow fever vaccine responses in identical twins.

The sample taken for sequencing was PBMCs. These receptors all stem from a woman younger than 30 in good health.

The chain has TRBV4-2 and TRBJ1-5; no clear D gene. Germline V gives CDR1 LGHNA, CDR2 YNFKEQ. The CDR3 loop spans 15 amino acids. V lost 3 bases and J 1 base, leaving 10 bases between the germline ends. The CDR3, as DNA: TGTGCCAGCAGCCACGCGGCTGTAAGCAATCAGCCCCAGCATTTT. The encoded protein is CASSHAAVSNQPQHF.

The chain uses TRBV29-1 and TRBJ2-5; 9 bases are shared with TRBD2. V gave up 4 bases and J gave up 1 base; unmatched junction bases: 1. The CDR3 has 13 amino acids. Germline loops: CDR1 SQVTM, CDR2 ANQGSEA. CDR3 in amino acids: CSVVLAGQETQYF. The CDR3 nucleotides read TGCAGCGTTGTACTAGCGGGCCAAGAGACCCAGTACTTC.

There are many counts of this clonotype. V and J are TRBV3-1 and TRBJ1-5, with D possibly matching TRBD1 (5 bases). Germline CDR1 LGHDT, CDR2 YNNKEL (reference sequence). V dropped 1 base and J dropped 3 bases, with 13 bases sitting between them. The CDR3 spans 16 residues. CDR3 sequence reads: CASSQGDAAYNQPQHF. The CDR3, as DNA: TGTGCCAGCAGCCAAGGGGACGCGGCATACAATCAGCCCCAGCATTTT.